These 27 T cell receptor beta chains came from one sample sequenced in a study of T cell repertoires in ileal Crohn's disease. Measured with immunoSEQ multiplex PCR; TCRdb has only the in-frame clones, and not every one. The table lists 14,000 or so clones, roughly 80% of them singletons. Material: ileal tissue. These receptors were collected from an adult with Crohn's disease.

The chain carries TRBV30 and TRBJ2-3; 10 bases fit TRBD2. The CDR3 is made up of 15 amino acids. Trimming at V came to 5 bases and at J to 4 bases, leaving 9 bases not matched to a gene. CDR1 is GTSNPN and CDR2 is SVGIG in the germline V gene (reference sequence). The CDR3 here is CAWSASGRAPDTQYF. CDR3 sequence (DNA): TGTGCCTGGTCCGCAAGCGGGAGGGCCCCAGATACGCAGTATTTT.

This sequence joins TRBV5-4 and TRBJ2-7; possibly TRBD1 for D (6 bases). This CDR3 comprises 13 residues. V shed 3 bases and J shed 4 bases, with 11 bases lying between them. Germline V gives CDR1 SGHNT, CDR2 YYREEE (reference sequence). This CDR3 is CASSSGQRYEQYF. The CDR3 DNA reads TGTGCCAGCAGCTCGGGACAAAGATACGAGCAGTACTTC.

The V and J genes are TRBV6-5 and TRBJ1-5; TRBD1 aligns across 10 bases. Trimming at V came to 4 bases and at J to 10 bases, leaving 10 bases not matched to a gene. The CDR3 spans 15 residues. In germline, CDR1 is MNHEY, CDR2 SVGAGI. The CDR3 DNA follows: TGTGCCAGCAGTTCCCGGGACAGGGGTTTTAGTCCCCAGCATTTT. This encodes CASSSRDRGFSPQHF.

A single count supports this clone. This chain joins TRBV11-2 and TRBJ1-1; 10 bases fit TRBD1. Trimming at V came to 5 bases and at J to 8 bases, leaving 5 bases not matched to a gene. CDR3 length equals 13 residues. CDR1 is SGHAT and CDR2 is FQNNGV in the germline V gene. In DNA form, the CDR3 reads TGTGCCAGCAGCCGGGGGGACAGGGGAGAAGCTTTCTTT. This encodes CASSRGDRGEAFF. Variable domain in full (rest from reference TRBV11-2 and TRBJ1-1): EAGVAQSPRYKIIEKRQSVAFWCNPISGHATLYWYQQILGQGPKLLIQFQNNGVVDDSQLPKDRFSAERLKGVDSTLKIQPAKLEDSAVYLCASSRGDRGEAFFGQGTRLTVV.

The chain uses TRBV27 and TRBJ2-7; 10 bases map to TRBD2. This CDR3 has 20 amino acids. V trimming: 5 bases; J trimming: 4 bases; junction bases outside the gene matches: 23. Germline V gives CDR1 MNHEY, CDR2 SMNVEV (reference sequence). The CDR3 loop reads CASSPRRLQSGRASLYEQYF. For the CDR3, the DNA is TGTGCCAGCAGTCCCCGGCGGTTACAAAGCGGGAGGGCTTCGTTGTACGAGCAGTACTTC.

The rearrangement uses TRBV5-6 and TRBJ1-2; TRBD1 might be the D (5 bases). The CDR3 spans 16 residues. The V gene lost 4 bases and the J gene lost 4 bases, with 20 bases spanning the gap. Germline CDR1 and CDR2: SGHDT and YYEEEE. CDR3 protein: CASSTRGTGVLYGYTF. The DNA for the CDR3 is TGTGCCAGCAGCACCCGGGGGACGGGAGTTCTCTATGGCTACACCTTC.

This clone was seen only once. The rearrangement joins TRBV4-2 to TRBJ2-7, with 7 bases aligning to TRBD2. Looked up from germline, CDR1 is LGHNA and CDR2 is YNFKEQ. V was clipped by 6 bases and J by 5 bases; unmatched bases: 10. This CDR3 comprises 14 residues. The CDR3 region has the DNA TGTGCCAGCAGGGACCGGCGGGGGATCGACGAGCAGTACTTC. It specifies CASRDRRGIDEQYF.

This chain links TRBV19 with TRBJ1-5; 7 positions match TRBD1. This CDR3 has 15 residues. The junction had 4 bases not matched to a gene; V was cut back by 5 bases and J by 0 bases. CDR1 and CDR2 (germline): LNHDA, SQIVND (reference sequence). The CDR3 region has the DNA TGTGCCAGTAGTGTGGCAGGGGGTAGCAATCAGCCCCAGCATTTT. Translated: CASSVAGGSNQPQHF.

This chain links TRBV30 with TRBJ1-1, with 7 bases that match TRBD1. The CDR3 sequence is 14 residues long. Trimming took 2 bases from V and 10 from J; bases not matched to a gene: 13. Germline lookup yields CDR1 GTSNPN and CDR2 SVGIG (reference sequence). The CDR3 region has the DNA TGTGCCTGGAGTCCACTCGACAGGGAGGATGGAGCTTTCTTT. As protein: CAWSPLDREDGAFF.

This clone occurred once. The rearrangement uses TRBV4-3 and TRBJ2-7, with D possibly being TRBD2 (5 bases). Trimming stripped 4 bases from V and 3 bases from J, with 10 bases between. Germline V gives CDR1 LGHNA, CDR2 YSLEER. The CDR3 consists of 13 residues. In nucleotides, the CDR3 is TGCGCCAGCAGCCGCGGACTGGGCTACGAGCAGTACTTC. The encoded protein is CASSRGLGYEQYF.

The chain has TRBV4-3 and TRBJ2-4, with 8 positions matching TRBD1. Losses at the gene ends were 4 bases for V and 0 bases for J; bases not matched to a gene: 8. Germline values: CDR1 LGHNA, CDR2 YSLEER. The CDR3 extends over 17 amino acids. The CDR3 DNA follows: TGCGCCAGCAGCCCCGACAGGGGAGCTTTAGCCAAAAACATTCAGTACTTC. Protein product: CASSPDRGALAKNIQYF.

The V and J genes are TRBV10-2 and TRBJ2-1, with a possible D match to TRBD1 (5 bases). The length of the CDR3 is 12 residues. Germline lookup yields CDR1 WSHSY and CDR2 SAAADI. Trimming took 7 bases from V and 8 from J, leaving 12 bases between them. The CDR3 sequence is CASTQGRHEQFF. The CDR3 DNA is TGCGCCAGCACCCAGGGTAGACATGAGCAGTTCTTC.

The CDR3 loop is CAWSVWGAGYTF. The CDR3 coding sequence is TGTGCCTGGAGTGTATGGGGCGCTGGCTACACCTTC. The chain is built from TRBV30 and TRBJ1-2, with D possibly being TRBD1 (5 bases). V lost 0 bases and J 7 bases, leaving 9 bases between the germline ends. Germline loops: CDR1 GTSNPN, CDR2 SVGIG (reference sequence). The CDR3 runs to 12 residues.

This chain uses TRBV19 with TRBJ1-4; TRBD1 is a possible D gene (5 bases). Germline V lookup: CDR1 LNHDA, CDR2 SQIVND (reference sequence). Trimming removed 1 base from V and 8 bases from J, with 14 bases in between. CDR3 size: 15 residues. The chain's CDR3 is CASSIGRQNTEKLFF. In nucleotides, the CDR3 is TGTGCCAGTAGTATAGGACGACAGAATACGGAAAAACTGTTTTTT.

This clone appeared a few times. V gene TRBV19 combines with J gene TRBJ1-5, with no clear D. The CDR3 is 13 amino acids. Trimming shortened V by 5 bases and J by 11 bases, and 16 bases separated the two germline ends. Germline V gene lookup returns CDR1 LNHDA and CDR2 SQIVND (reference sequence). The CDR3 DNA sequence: TGTGCCAGTAGTCCCGATGGTTTAGTGGCCCAGCATTTT. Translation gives CASSPDGLVAQHF.

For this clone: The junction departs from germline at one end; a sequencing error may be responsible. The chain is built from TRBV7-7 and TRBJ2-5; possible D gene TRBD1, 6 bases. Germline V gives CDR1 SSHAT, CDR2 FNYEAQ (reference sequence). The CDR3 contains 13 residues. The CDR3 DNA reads TGTGCTAGCAGCTGGACAGACCAAGAGACCCAGTACTTC. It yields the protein CASSWTDQETQYF. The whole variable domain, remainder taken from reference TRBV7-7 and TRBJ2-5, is GAGVSQSPRYKVTKRGQDVTLRCDPISSHATLYWYQQALGQGPEFLTYFNYEAQPDKSGLPSDRFSAERPEGSISTLTIQRTEQRDSAMYRCASSWTDQETQYFGPGTRLLVL.

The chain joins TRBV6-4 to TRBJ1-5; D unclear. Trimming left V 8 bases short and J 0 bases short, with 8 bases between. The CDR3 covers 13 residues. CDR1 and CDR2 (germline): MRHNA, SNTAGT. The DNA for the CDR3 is TGTGCCAGCCCACTCCTTAGCAATCAGCCCCAGCATTTT. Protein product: CASPLLSNQPQHF.

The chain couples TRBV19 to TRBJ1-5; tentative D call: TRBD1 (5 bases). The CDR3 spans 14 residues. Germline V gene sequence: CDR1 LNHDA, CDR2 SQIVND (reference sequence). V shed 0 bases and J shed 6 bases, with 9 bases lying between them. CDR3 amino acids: CASSIDRAPQPQHF. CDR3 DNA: TGTGCCAGTAGTATAGACAGGGCGCCTCAGCCCCAGCATTTT. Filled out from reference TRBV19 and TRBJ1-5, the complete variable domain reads DGGITQSPKYLFRKEGQNVTLSCEQNLNHDAMYWYRQDPGQGLRLIYYSQIVNDFQKGDIAEGYSVSREKKESFPLTVTSAQKNPTAFYLCASSIDRAPQPQHFGDGTRLSIL.

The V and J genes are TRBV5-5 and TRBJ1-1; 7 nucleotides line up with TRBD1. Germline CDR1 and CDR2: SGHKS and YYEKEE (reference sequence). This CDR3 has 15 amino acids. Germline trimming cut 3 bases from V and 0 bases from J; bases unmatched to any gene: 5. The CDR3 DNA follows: TGTGCCAGCAGCTGGCGACAGGGCATGAACACTGAAGCTTTCTTT. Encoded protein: CASSWRQGMNTEAFF.

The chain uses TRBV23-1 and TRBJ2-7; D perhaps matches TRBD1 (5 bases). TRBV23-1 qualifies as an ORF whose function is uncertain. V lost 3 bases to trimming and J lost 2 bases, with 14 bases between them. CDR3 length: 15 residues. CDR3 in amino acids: CASSHSGLLPYEQYF. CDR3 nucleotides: TGCGCCAGCAGTCATTCAGGGTTATTGCCCTACGAGCAGTACTTC.

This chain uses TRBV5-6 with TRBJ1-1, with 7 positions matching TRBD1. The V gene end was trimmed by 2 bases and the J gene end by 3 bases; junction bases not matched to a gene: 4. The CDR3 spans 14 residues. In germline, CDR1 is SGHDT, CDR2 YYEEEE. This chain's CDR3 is CASSFRDSHTEAFF. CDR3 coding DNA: TGTGCCAGCAGCTTCCGGGACAGCCACACTGAAGCTTTCTTT.

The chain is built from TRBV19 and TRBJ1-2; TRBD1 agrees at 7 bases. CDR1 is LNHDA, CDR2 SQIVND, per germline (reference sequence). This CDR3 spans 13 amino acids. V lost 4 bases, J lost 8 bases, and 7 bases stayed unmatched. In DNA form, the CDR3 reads TGTGCCAGTAGTAGCGACAGGGCTGGAGGCTACACCTTC. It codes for CASSSDRAGGYTF.

The CDR3 loop is CASSQEVRTVQPQHF. CDR3 in DNA: TGCGCCAGCAGCCAAGAAGTACGGACAGTGCAGCCCCAGCATTTT. This chain links TRBV4-1 with TRBJ1-5; perhaps TRBD1 as D (6 bases). Germline V gives CDR1 MGHRA, CDR2 YSYEKL. This CDR3 has 15 residues. V shed 0 bases and J shed 7 bases, with 13 bases lying between them.

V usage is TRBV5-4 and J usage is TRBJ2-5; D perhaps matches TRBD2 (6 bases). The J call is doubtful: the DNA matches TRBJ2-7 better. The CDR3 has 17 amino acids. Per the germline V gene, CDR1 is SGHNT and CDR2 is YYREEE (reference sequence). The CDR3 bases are TGTGCCAGCAGCTTGGGGTCGGGAGCATCTAGCCCCTACGAGCAGTACTTC. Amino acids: CASSLGSGASSPYEQYF.

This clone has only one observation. The CDR3 nucleotides are TGCAGCGGTAAAACGGGGGATTACGGGGAGCTGTTTTTT. It yields the protein CSGKTGDYGELFF. The chain employs TRBV29-1 and TRBJ2-2; D perhaps matches TRBD2 (6 bases). V dropped 7 bases and J dropped 7 bases, with 16 bases sitting between them. The germline V gene encodes CDR1 SQVTM and CDR2 ANQGSEA. The CDR3 is 13 residues long.

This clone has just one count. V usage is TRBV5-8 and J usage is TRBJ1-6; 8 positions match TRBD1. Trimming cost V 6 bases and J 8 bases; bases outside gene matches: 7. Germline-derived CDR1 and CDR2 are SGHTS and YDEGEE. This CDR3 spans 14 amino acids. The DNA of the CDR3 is TGTGCCAGCACCACAGGGGGTCGGGATTCACCCCTCCACTTT. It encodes CASTTGGRDSPLHF.

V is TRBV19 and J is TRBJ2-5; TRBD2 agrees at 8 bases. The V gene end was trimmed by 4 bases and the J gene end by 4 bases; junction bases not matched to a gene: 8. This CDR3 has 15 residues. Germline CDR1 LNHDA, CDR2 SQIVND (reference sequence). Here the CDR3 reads CASSRQAGGGETQYF. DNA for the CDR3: TGTGCCAGTAGTAGACAGGCGGGGGGCGGAGAGACCCAGTACTTC.